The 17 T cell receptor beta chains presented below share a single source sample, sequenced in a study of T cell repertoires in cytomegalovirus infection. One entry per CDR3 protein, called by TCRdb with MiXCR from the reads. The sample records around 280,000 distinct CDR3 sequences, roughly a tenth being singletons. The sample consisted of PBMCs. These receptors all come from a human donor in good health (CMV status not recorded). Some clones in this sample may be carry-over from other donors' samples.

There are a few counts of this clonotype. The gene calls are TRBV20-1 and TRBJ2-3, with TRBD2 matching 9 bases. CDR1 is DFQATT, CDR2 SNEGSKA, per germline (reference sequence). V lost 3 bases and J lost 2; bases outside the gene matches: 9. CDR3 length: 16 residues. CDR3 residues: CSASAASGISTDTQYF. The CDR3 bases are TGCAGTGCTAGCGCGGCTAGCGGGATTTCCACAGATACGCAGTATTTT.

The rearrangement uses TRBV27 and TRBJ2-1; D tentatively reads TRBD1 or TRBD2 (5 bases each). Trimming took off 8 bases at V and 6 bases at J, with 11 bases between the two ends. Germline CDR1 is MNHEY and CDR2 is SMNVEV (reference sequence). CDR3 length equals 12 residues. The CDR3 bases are TGTGCCAGCCCCAGTGGGGGCAATGAGCAGTTCTTC. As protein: CASPSGGNEQFF.

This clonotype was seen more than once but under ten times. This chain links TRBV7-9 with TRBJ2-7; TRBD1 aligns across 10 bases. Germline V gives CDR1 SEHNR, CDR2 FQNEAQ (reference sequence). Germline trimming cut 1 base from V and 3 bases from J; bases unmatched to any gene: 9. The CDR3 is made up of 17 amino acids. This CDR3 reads CASSLELTGGLNYEQYF. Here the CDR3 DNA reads TGTGCCAGCAGCTTAGAACTGACAGGGGGCTTAAACTACGAGCAGTACTTC.

In nucleotides, the CDR3 is TGTGCCAGCAGTCAGGGACAGACACACTTGAACACTGAAGCTTTCTTT. As protein: CASSQGQTHLNTEAFF. The chain is built from TRBV12-3 or TRBV12-4 and TRBJ1-1; TRBD1 matches at 7 bases. J lost 0 bases, V lost 5 bases, and 9 bases had no gene match. There are 16 residues in the CDR3.

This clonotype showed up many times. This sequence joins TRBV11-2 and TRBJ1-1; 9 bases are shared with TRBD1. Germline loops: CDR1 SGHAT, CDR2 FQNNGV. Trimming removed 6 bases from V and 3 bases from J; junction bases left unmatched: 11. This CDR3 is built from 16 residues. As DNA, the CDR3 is TGTGCCAGCAGTCGATGGGACAGGGAAAGGGACACTGAAGCTTTCTTT. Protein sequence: CASSRWDRERDTEAFF.

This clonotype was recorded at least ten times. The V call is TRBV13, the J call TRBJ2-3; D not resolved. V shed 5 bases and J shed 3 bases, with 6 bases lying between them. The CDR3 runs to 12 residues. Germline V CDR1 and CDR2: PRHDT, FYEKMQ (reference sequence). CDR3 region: CASSHGTDTQYF. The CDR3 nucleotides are TGTGCCAGCAGCCACGGAACAGATACGCAGTATTTT.

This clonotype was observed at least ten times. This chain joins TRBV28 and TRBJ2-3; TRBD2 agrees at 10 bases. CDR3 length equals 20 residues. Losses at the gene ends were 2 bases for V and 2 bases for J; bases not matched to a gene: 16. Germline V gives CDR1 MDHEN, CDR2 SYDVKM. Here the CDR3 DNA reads TGTGCCAGCAGTTTAAGGGCTAGCGGGGGCTCCCACGCCCCCACAGATACGCAGTATTTT. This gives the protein CASSLRASGGSHAPTDTQYF.

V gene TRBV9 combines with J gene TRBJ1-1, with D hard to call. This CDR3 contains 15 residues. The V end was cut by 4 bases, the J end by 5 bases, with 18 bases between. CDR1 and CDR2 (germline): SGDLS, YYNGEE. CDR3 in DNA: TGTGCCAGCAGCCCAACCGGCGGGGTTTGGACTGAAGCTTTCTTT. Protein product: CASSPTGGVWTEAFF. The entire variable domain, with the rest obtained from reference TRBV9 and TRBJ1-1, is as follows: DSGVTQTPKHLITATGQRVTLRCSPRSGDLSVYWYQQSLDQGLQFLIQYYNGEERAKGNILERFSAQQFPDLHSELNLSSLELGDSALYFCASSPTGGVWTEAFFGQGTRLTVV.

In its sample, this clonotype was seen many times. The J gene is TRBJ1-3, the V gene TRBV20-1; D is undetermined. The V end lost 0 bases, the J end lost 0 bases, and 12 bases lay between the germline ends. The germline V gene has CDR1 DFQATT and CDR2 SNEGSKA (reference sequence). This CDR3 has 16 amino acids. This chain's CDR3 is CSARDMERSSGNTIYF. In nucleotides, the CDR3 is TGCAGTGCTAGAGATATGGAGCGGAGCTCTGGAAACACCATATATTTT.

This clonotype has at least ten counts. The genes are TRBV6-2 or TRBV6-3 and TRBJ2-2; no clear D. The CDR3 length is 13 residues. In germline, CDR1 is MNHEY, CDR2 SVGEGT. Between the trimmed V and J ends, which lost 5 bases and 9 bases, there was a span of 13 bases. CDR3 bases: TGTGCCAGCAGTCGCCCCGACGGTCGGGAGCTGTTTTTT. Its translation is CASSRPDGRELFF.

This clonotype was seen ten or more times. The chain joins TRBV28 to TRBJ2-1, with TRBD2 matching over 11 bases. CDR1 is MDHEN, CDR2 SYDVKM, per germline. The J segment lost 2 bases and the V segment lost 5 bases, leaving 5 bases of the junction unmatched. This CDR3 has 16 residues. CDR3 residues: CASSVLSGGAYNEQFF. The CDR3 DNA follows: TGTGCCAGCAGTGTCCTTAGCGGGGGGGCCTACAATGAGCAGTTCTTC. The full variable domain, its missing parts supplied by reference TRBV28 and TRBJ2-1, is DVKVTQSSRYLVKRTGEKVFLECVQDMDHENMFWYRQDPGLGLRLIYFSYDVKMKEKGDIPEGYSVSREKKERFSLILESASTNQTSMYLCASSVLSGGAYNEQFFGPGTRLTVL.

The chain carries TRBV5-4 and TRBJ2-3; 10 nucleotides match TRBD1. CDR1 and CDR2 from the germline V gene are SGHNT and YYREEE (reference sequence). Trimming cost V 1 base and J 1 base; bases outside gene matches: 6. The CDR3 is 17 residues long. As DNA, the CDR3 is TGTGCCAGCAGCTTGAGGGACAGGGGAAAGGGCACAGATACGCAGTATTTT. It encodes CASSLRDRGKGTDTQYF.

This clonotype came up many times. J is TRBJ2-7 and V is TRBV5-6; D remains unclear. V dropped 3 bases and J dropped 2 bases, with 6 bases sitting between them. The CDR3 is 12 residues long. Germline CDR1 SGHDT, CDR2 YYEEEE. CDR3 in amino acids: CASSSLAYEQYF. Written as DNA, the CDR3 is TGTGCCAGCAGCTCCCTAGCCTACGAGCAGTACTTC.

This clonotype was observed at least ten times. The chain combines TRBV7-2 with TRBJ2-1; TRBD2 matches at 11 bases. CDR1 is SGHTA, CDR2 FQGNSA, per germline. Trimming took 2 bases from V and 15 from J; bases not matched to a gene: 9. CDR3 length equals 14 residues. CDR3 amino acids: CASSLLAGGGPGFF. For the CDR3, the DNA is TGTGCCAGCAGCTTACTAGCGGGGGGCGGTCCGGGGTTCTTC.

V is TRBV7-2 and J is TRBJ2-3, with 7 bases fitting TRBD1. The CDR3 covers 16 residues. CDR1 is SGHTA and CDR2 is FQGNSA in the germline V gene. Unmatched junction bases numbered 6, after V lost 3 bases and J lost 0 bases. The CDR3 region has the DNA TGTGCCAGCAGCTTCGACAGGGCCTCTAGCACAGATACGCAGTATTTT. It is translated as CASSFDRASSTDTQYF.

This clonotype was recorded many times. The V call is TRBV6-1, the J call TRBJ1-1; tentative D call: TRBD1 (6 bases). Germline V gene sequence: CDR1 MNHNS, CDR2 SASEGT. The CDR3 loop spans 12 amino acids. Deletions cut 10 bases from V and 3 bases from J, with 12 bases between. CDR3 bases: TGTGCCACACAGGGTAGATACACTGAAGCTTTCTTT. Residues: CATQGRYTEAFF.

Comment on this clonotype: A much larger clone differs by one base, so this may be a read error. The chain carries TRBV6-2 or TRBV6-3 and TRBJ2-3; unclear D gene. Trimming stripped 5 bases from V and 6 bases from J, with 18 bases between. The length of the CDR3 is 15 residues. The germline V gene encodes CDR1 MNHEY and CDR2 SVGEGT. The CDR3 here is CASSHPVGSWDTQYF. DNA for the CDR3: TGTGCCAGCAGTCACCCAGTGGGCTCATGGGATACGCAGTATTTT.